Each of the 3 T cell receptor beta chains below was sequenced from the same sample in a study of response to subunit inactivated influenza vaccine. TCRdb itself ran the RT-PCR reads through MiXCR, one entry per CDR3 protein. This sample yields hundreds of thousands of distinct CDR3 sequences, of which 6.5% to 8% are seen a single time; around 13% belongs to the top ten. The starting material was PBMCs from blood, obtained around 25 months after vaccination. These receptors all come from a man in his fifties or sixties who received an inactivated influenza vaccine.

V usage is TRBV6-2 or TRBV6-3 and J usage is TRBJ2-6, with D possibly matching TRBD1 (6 bases). The CDR3 has 14 residues. Germline CDR1 reads MNHEY; CDR2 reads SVGEGT. V was trimmed by 6 bases and J by 1 base, leaving 7 bases between them. The CDR3 nucleotides read TGTGCCAGCAGAGACAGGTCTGGGGCCAACGTCCTGACTTTC. This sequence encodes CASRDRSGANVLTF.

In this sample, this clonotype turned up a few times. The rearrangement joins TRBV29-1 to TRBJ2-5; 10 nucleotides match TRBD1. The CDR3 contains 14 residues. Germline loops: CDR1 SQVTM, CDR2 ANQGSEA. Losses at the gene ends were 5 bases for V and 5 bases for J; bases not matched to a gene: 8. The CDR3 loop reads CSVPGQGNWETQYF. The CDR3 DNA is TGCAGCGTTCCGGGACAGGGGAATTGGGAGACCCAGTACTTC.

This clonotype has a handful of counts. The genes are TRBV27 and TRBJ2-7, with no clear D. Trimming removed 0 bases at V and 2 bases at J, with 8 bases between. In germline, CDR1 is MNHEY, CDR2 SMNVEV (reference sequence). The CDR3 consists of 14 residues. Here the CDR3 DNA reads TGTGCCAGCAGTTTATCGGAGCTAGCCTACGAGCAGTACTTC. Its translation is CASSLSELAYEQYF.